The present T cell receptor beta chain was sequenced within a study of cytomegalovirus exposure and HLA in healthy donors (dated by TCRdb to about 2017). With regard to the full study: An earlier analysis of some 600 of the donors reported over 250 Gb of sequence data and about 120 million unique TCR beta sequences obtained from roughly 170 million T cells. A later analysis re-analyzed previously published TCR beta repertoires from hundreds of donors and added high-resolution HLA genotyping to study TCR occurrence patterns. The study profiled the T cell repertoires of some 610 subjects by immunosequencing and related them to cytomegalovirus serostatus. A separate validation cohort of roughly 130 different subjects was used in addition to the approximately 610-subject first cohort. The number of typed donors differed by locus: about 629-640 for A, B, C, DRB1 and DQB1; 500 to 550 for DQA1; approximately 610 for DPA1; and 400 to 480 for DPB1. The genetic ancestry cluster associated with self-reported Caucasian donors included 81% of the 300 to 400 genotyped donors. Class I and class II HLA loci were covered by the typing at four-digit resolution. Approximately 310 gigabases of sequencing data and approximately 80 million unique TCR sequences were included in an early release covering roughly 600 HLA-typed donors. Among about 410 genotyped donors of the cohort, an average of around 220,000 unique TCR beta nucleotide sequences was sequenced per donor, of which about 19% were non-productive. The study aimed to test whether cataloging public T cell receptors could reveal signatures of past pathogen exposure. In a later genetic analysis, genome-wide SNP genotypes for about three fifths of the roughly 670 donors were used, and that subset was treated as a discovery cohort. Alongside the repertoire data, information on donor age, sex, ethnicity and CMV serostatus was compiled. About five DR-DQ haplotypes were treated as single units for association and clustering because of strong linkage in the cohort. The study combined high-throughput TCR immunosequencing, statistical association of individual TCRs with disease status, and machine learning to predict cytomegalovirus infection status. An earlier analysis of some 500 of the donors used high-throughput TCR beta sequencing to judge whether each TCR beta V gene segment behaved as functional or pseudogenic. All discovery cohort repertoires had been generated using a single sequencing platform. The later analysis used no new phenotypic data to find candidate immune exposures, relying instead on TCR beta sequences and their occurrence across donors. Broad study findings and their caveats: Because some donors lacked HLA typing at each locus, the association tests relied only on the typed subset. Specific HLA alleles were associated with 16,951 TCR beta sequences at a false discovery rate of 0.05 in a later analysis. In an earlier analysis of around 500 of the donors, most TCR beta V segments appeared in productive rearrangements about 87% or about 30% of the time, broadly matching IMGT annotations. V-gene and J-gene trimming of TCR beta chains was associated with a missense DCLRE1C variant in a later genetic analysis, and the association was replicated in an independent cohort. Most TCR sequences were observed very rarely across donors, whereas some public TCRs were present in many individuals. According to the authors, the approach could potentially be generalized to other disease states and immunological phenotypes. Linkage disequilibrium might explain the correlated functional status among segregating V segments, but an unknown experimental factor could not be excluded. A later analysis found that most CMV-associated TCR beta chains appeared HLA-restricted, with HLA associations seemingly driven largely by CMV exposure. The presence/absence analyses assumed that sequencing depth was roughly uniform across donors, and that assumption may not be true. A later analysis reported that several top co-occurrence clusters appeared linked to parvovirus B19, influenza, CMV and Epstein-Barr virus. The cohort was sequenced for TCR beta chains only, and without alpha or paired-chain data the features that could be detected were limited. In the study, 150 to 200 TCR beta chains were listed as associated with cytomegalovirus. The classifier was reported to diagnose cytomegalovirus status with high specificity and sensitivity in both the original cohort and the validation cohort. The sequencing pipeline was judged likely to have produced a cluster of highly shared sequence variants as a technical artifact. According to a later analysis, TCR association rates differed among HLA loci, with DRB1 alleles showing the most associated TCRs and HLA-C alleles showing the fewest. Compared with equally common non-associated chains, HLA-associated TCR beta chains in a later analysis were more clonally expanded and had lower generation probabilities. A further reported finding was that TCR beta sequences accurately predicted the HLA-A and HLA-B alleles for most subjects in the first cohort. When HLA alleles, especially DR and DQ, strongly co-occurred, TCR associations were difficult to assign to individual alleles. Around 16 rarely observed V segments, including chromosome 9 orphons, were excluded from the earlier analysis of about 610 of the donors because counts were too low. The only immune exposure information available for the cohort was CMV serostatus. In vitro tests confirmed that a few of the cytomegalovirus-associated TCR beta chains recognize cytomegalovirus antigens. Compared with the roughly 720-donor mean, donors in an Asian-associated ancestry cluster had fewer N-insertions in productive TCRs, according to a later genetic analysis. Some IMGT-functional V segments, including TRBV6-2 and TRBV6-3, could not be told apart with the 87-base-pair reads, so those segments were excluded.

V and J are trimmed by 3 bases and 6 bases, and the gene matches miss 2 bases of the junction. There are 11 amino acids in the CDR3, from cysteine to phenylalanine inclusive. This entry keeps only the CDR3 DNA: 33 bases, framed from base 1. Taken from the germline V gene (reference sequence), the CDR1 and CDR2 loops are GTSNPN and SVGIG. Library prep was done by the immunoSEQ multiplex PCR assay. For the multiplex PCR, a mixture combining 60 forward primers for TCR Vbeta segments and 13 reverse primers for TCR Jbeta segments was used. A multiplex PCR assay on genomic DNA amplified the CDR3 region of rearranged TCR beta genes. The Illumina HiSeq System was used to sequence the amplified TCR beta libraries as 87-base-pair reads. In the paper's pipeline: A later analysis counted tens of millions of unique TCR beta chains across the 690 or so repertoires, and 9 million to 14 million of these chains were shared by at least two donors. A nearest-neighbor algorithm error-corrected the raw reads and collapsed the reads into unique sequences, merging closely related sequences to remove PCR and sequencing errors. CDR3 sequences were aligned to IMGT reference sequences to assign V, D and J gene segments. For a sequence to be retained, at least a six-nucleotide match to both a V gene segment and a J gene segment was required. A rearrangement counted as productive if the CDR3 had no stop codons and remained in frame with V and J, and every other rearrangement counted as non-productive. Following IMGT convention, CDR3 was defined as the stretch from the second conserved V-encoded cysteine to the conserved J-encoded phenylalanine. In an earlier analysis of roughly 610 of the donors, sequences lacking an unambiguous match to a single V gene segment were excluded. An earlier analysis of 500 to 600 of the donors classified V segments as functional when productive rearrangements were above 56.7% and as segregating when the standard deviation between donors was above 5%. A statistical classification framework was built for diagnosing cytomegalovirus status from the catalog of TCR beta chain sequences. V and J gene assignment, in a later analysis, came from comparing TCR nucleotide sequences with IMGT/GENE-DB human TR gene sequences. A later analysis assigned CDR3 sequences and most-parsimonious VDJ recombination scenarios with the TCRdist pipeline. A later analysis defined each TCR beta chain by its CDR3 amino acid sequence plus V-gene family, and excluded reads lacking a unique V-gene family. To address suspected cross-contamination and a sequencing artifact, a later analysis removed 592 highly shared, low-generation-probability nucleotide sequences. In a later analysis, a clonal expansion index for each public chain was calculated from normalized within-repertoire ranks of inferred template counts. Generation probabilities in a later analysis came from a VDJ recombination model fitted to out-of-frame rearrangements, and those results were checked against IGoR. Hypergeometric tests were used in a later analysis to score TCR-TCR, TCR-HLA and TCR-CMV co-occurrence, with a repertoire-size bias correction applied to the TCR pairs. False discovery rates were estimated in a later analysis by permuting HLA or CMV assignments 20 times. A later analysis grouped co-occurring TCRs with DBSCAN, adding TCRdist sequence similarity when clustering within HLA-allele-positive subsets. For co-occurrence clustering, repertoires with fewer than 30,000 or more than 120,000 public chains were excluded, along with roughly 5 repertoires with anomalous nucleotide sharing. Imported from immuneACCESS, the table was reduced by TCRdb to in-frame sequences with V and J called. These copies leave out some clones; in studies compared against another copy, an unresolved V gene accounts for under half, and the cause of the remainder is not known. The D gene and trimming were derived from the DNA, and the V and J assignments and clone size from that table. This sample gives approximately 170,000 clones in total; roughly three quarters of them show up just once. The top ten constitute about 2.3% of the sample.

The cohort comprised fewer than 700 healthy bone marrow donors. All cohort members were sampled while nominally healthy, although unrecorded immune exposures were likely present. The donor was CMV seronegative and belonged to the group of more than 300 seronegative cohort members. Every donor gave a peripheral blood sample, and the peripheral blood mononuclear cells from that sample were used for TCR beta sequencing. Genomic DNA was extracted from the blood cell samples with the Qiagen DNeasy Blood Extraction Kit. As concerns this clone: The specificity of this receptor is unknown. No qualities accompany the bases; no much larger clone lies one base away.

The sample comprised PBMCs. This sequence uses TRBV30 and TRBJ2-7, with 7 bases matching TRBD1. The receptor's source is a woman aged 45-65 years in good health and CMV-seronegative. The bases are TGTGCCTGGAGCGGACAGGCCGAGCAGTACTTC. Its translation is CAWSGQAEQYF.